A single sample gave rise to the 10 T cell receptor beta chains below, sequenced in a study of human versus mouse CDR3 diversity and MHC coevolution (TCRdb year 2017). Receptor amplification or capture employed the immunoSEQ multiplex PCR assay. TCRdb carries this immuneACCESS record with in-frame sequences only. Its versions omit some clonotypes, under half of them owing to an unresolved V gene in the studies checked, with the rest unexplained. In all, the sample holds over 60,000 clones, and about 90% of those were seen once. Roughly 0.16% of the sample goes to the ten largest clones. Sequenced material: naive CD4+ T cells from blood. The sample's cell subset or site label, decoded: CD45RO-negative CD62L-positive naive CD4 T cells. These receptors all stem from a person between 25 and 70 years old in good health.

This chain uses TRBV2 with TRBJ2-4; weak D call: TRBD2 (6 bases). Germline values: CDR1 SNHLY, CDR2 FYNNEI. The V end was cut by 7 bases, the J end by 8 bases, with 24 bases between. The CDR3 totals 16 residues. The CDR3, as DNA: TGTGCCAGCAACGCAAAGGAGGGGACCCCGGGGGACATTCAGTACTTC. Protein product: CASNAKEGTPGDIQYF.

This clone was seen a single time. The V call is TRBV6-1, the J call TRBJ1-1, with D perhaps matching TRBD1 (6 bases). Germline V gives CDR1 MNHNS, CDR2 SASEGT. This CDR3 spans 13 amino acids. The V gene lost 4 bases and the J gene lost 3 bases, with 9 bases spanning the gap. The CDR3 region is CASSGQAHTEAFF. CDR3 DNA: TGTGCCAGCAGTGGACAGGCCCACACTGAAGCTTTCTTT.

The rearrangement links TRBV19 to TRBJ1-5; D remains unclear. Germline V gene lookup returns CDR1 LNHDA and CDR2 SQIVND (reference sequence). Trimming pared 1 base from V and 0 bases from J, leaving 13 bases between. This CDR3 comprises 17 residues. In nucleotides, the CDR3 is TGTGCCAGTAGTATAGTAGGTACGGGAAATAGCAATCAGCCCCAGCATTTT. This encodes CASSIVGTGNSNQPQHF.

J is TRBJ1-5 and V is TRBV2; tentatively, D is TRBD1 (6 bases). From germline, CDR1 is SNHLY and CDR2 FYNNEI. The V gene lost 5 bases and the J gene lost 11 bases, with 22 bases spanning the gap. The CDR3 has 15 residues. CDR3 sequence reads: CASSRRDTLGVSQHF. CDR3 coding DNA: TGTGCCAGCAGTCGCCGGGACACCCTGGGAGTATCCCAGCATTTT.

This chain connects TRBV19 to TRBJ2-7, with TRBD2 matching over 8 bases. With V trimmed by 6 bases and J by 2 bases, 12 bases remained unmatched. CDR3 length: 16 residues. Germline loops: CDR1 LNHDA, CDR2 SQIVND (reference sequence). CDR3 coding DNA: TGTGCCAGTAGCAGTTTTTTAGCGGGATCAACCTACGAGCAGTACTTC. Its translation: CASSSFLAGSTYEQYF.

The gene calls are TRBV27 and TRBJ1-4; 7 positions match TRBD1. Germline CDR1 reads MNHEY; CDR2 reads SMNVEV (reference sequence). The CDR3 runs to 15 residues. V trimming: 7 bases; J trimming: 6 bases; junction bases outside the gene matches: 11. The CDR3 here is CASIGSLGTDEKLFF. The CDR3, as DNA: TGTGCCAGCATCGGATCCTTGGGGACAGATGAAAAACTGTTTTTT.

The chain joins TRBV5-1 to TRBJ1-2; 7 positions agree with TRBD1. The CDR3 covers 14 residues. CDR1 is SGHRS and CDR2 is YFSETQ in the germline V gene. Trimming took 9 bases from V and 4 from J; bases not matched to a gene: 12. In DNA, the CDR3 is TGCGCCACCACCCCGGGGGACAGACTCTATGGCTACACCTTC. Protein sequence: CATTPGDRLYGYTF.

The chain employs TRBV19 and TRBJ2-7; 7 bases align to TRBD2. With V trimmed by 1 base and J by 3 bases, 0 bases remained unmatched. Germline V gene lookup returns CDR1 LNHDA and CDR2 SQIVND (reference sequence). The CDR3 runs 13 residues. The CDR3 spells CASSIAGGYEQYF. Written as DNA, the CDR3 is TGTGCCAGTAGTATAGCGGGGGGCTACGAGCAGTACTTC.

This chain uses TRBV1 with TRBJ2-5; the listed D gene, TRBD2, was not tested against the DNA. TRBV1 is a recognized pseudogene. The CDR3 contains 15 residues. The CDR3 protein is CTSSQTRRLCETQYF. For the CDR3, the DNA is TGCACCAGCAGTCAAACCCGGAGGTTATGCGAGACCCAGTACTTC.

The genes are TRBV30 and TRBJ1-5, with 9 bases fitting TRBD1. Looked up from germline, CDR1 is GTSNPN and CDR2 is SVGIG (reference sequence). The CDR3 loop spans 15 amino acids. J lost 5 bases, V lost 3 bases, and 8 bases had no gene match. In DNA form, the CDR3 reads TGTGCCTGGAGCCTTGGACAGGGGAATTATCAGCCCCAGCATTTT. Translating it yields CAWSLGQGNYQPQHF. The full variable domain, rest sourced from reference TRBV30 and TRBJ1-5, is SQTIHQWPATLVQPVGSPLSLECTVEGTSNPNLYWYRQAAGRGLQLLFYSVGIGQISSEVPQNLSASRPQDRQFILSSKKLLLSDSGFYLCAWSLGQGNYQPQHFGDGTRLSIL.